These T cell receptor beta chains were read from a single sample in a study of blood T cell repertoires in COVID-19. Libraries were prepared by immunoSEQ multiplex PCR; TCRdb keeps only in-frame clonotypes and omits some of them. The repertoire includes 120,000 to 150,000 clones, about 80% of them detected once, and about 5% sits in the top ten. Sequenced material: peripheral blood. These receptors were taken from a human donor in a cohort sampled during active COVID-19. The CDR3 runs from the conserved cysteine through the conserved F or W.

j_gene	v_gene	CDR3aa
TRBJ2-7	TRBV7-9	CASSLRGSYEQYF
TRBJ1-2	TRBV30	CAWTRRSGYTF
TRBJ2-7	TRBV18	CASSPPVGRGPSEQYF
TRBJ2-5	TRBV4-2	CASSQDVQGGETQYF
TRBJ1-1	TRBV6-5	CASSLAAGVEAFF
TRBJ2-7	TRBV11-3	CASSLDRAGSSYEQYF
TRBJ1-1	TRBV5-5	CASRAGVVNTEAFF
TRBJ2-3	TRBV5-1	CASSRQGKVDTQYF
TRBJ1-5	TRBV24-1	CATGGTGQDQPQHF
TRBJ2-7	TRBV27	CASSFYPPQVSYEQYF
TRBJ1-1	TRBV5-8	CASSSGHTLNTEAFF
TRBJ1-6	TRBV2	CASSDTVNNSPLHF
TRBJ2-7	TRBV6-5	CASLAGTGARDEQYF
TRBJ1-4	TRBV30	CAWRRQGGEKLFF
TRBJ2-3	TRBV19	CASSGALGRSTDTQYF
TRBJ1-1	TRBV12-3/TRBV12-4	CASRSMNTEAFF
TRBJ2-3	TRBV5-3	CARSLPLRMQYF
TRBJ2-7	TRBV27	CASRASGTYEQYF
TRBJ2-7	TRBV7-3	CASSPGTGGITEQYF
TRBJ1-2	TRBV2	CASSASDNGYGYTF
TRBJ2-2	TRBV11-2	CASSLDNGKTGELFF
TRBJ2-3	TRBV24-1	CATSSSGGASTDTQYF
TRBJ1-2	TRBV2	CASSPQGHYGYTF
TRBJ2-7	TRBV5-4	CASSLGGRGDEQYF
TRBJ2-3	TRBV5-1	CASSSGSRGGDTQYF
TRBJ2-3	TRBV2	CASSEASRLGLGKDTQYF
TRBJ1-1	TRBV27	CASSLLAARALNTEAFF
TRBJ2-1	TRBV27	CASSPSGTRHNEQFF
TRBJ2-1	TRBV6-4	CASKRGPADNEQFF
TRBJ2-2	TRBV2	CASSEFQTGELFF
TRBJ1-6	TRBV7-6	CASSLGTGSDSPLHF
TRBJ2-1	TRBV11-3	CASSSTSGGADYNEQFF
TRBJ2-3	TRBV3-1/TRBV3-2	CASSRSSGAGDTQYF
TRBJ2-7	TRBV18	CASSPGTGAYEQYF
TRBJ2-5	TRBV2	CASSQDGGRETQYF
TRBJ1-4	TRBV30	CAWTPDSLNEKLFF
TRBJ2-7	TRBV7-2	CASSLDGQGAGEQYF
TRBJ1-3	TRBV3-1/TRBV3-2	CASQVGGSGNTIYF
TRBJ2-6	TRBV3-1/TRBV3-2	CASSLRTGVSSGANVLTF
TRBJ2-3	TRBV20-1	CSASGTSGLNTDTQYF
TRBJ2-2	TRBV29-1	CSVDSRDRGPTGELFF
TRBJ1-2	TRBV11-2	CASSPIQGRWGYTF
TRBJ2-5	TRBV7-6	CASSQTGPETQYF
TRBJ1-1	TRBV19	CASSTLPGQGARAAFF
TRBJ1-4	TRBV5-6	CASSEDSEKLFF
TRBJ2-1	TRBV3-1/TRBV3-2	CASSPVTSGSYEQFF
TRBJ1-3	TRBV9	CASSTGGTGNTIYF
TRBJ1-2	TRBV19	CASSKRATGGYTF
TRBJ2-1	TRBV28	CASPPLAGGSDEQFF
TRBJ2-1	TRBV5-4	CASSYLDSYNEQFF
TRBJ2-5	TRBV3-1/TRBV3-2	CASSRRGGQETQYF